The 6 T cell receptor beta chains below were found in one sample sequenced in a study of T cell repertoires in cytomegalovirus infection. TCRdb reanalysed the reads using MiXCR and keeps one entry per CDR3 protein. This repertoire shows 360,000 or so distinct CDR3 sequences, nearly 35% found once; its top ten account for about 14%. For these receptors, no antigen is known. Sequences were derived from cultured PBMCs, sampled from culture after CMV antigen stimulation. All receptors derive from a human donor in good health (CMV status not recorded). Some clones in this sample may be carry-over from other donors' samples.

The sample holds many counts of this clonotype. The rearrangement joins TRBV7-2 to TRBJ2-3; possibly TRBD1 for D (6 bases). The CDR3 runs to 14 residues. V lost 3 bases and J lost 0, with 7 bases in between. In germline, CDR1 is SGHTA, CDR2 FQGNSA. CDR3 sequence: CASSFTGSTDTQYF. Written as DNA, the CDR3 is TGTGCCAGCAGCTTCACAGGGAGCACAGATACGCAGTATTTT.

This clonotype has just one count. CDR3 DNA: TGTGCCAGCAGCTTGAGCGTTTGGGGCGAGCAGTACGTC. Translation: CASSLSVWGEQYV. V gene TRBV5-4 combines with J gene TRBJ2-7; D gene uncertain. CDR3 length: 13 amino acids. V was trimmed by 1 base and J by 6 bases, leaving 11 bases between them. Per the germline V gene, CDR1 is SGHNT and CDR2 is YYREEE (reference sequence).

The gene calls are TRBV7-4 and TRBJ2-7; a possible D gene is TRBD1 (6 bases). The ends were cut back, 8 bases at V and 2 bases at J, with 16 bases in the middle. Germline values: CDR1 SGHVT, CDR2 SQSDAQ. The CDR3 covers 14 residues. The CDR3 DNA sequence: TGTGCCAGCGAGGAAGGGGACAAGCCCTACGAGCAGTACGTC. Translated: CASEEGDKPYEQYV.

The rearrangement uses TRBV5-1 and TRBJ2-5, with D maybe TRBD1 (5 bases). The CDR3 consists of 16 residues. Trimming took off 2 bases at V and 5 bases at J, with 19 bases between the two ends. CDR1 and CDR2 (germline): SGHRS, YFSETQ. The CDR3, as DNA: TGCGCCAGCAGCTTCCCCAACACAGGCCCTGGGGAGACCCAGTACTTC. Translated, it gives CASSFPNTGPGETQYF.

The chain recombines TRBV7-2 with TRBJ1-1; no reliable D call. This CDR3 region has 14 residues. Trimming shortened V by 1 base and J by 2 bases, and 8 bases separated the two germline ends. Germline values: CDR1 SGHTA, CDR2 FQGNSA. The chain's CDR3 is CASSLGPSNTEAFF. Here the CDR3 DNA reads TGTGCCAGCAGCTTAGGACCTTCCAACACTGAAGCTTTCTTT.

The V gene is TRBV14, the J gene TRBJ1-1; weak D call: TRBD1 (5 bases). CDR3 length: 15 residues. Trimming removed 1 base from V and 6 bases from J, with 15 bases in between. CDR1 and CDR2 (germline): SGHDN, FVKESK. The CDR3 DNA reads TGTGCCAGCAGCCAAGTTTTTGGGGCTGAGGCTGAAGCTTTCTTT. It specifies CASSQVFGAEAEAFF.